The sample holds a few counts of the clone carrying this T cell receptor (beta chain). Antigen: not known. The sample originates from a study of T cell clones after liver transplantation. Study in general: A pre-transplant mixed lymphocyte reaction with TCRbeta sequencing defined graft-donor-reactive clones followed in post-transplant blood. Study-wide findings and caveats: Small, mixed patient groups and varying post-transplant times limit these conclusions.

Sequenced by immunoSEQ multiplex PCR; TCRdb stores in-frame clones only, minus some. The sample lists 60,000 or so clones, 71% occurring once. CDR3 length: 12 amino acids. Germline CDR1 and CDR2: SGHVS and FQNEAQ. V lost 4 bases, J lost 3 bases, and 6 bases lay in between. This rearrangement joins TRBV7-8 to TRBJ1-1; unclear D gene. This receptor was taken from a human donor who received a liver transplant. The sequencing here drew on CD4+ T cells from blood, taken before liver transplant. The CDR3 sequence: CASSYSYTEAFF. The CDR3 DNA reads as TGTGCCAGCAGCTATAGTTACACTGAAGCTTTCTTT.